The rows below give T cell receptor beta chains drawn from one sample of a study of control samples from healthy donors and cancer patients. Profiling relied on immunoSEQ multiplex PCR, and the TCRdb table lists in-frame clones only, not all of them. The sample includes around 80,000 clones, roughly nine tenths seen only once; the top ten take around 17%. The sample was blood. Source of these receptors: a man in his forties or fifties in good health. Both conserved end residues are part of each CDR3. The order of the fields is CDR3 DNA, CDR3 protein, V gene, J gene, D gene, clone size. A D gene is named only where the DNA matches it firmly. Some rows mark clone size as missing; the rest say once, few, many or name a class of expanded clone.

DNA: TGTGCCAGCAGCTTACAGCAGTCCTATGGCTACACCTTC
CDR3: CASSLQQSYGYTF
V: TRBV7-8
J: TRBJ1-2
D: .
size: .

DNA: TGTGCCAGCAGCTTAGGAAGGCGTCTGGGGGATGGAGGCTACACCTTC
CDR3: CASSLGRRLGDGGYTF
V: TRBV11-1
J: TRBJ1-2
D: .
size: .

DNA: TGTGCCAGCAGTGACGGCAGAGTGAAAAAACTGTTTTTT
CDR3: CASSDGRVKKLFF
V: TRBV25-1
J: TRBJ1-4
D: .
size: .

DNA: TGTGCTAGTGGTTATGGACAGCTCACAGATACGCAGTATTTT
CDR3: CASGYGQLTDTQYF
V: TRBV12-5
J: TRBJ2-3
D: .
size: .

DNA: TGTGCCAGTAAGGAGGAAGTGGGTTCAAGTCCCCAGCATTTT
CDR3: CASKEEVGSSPQHF
V: TRBV19
J: TRBJ1-5
D: .
size: .

DNA: TGCAGCGTATCGACAGGGGGAAATGGCTACACCTTC
CDR3: CSVSTGGNGYTF
V: TRBV29-1
J: TRBJ1-2
D: TRBD1
size: .

DNA: TGTGCCAGCAGCTTCTCCCTCGGGGTCCTCTACAATGAGCAGTTCTTC
CDR3: CASSFSLGVLYNEQFF
V: TRBV5-5
J: TRBJ2-1
D: .
size: .

DNA: TGTGCCACCAGTGATTTAGCCGGGGAGCTGTTTTTT
CDR3: CATSDLAGELFF
V: TRBV24-1
J: TRBJ2-2
D: .
size: .

DNA: TGTGCCAGCAGTTTAAGTATGAACACTGAAGCTTTCTTT
CDR3: CASSLSMNTEAFF
V: TRBV27
J: TRBJ1-1
D: .
size: few

DNA: TGTGCCTGGGCCCACCGGGACAGGCTCACTGAAGCTTTCTTT
CDR3: CAWAHRDRLTEAFF
V: TRBV30
J: TRBJ1-1
D: TRBD1
size: .

DNA: TGTGCCAGCAGTTACTCTGGCCAGTCGAACTATGGCTACACCTTC
CDR3: CASSYSGQSNYGYTF
V: TRBV6-5
J: TRBJ1-2
D: .
size: .

DNA: TGTGCCAGCAGTCAACAGGTTAATCAGCCCCAGCATTTT
CDR3: CASSQQVNQPQHF
V: TRBV3-1/TRBV3-2
J: TRBJ1-5
D: .
size: .

DNA: TGTGCCAGCAGCTTAATAGACAATGAGCAGTTCTTC
CDR3: CASSLIDNEQFF
V: TRBV7-9
J: TRBJ2-1
D: .
size: once

DNA: TGCGCCAGCAGCTTAAATTTTGGCCCCACTGAAGCTTTCTTT
CDR3: CASSLNFGPTEAFF
V: TRBV5-1
J: TRBJ1-1
D: .
size: .

DNA: TGTGCCGGCCAGACCCCGGGGGAAAAACTGTTTTTT
CDR3: CAGQTPGEKLFF
V: TRBV6-6
J: TRBJ1-4
D: .
size: .

DNA: TGTGCCAGCAGCTTAGGGCAGGACTATGGCTACACCTTC
CDR3: CASSLGQDYGYTF
V: TRBV7-8
J: TRBJ1-2
D: .
size: .

DNA: TGCGCCAGCAGCTTGGGCCCGGGACGCTATGGCTACACCTTC
CDR3: CASSLGPGRYGYTF
V: TRBV5-1
J: TRBJ1-2
D: .
size: once

DNA: TGCAGCGTTGAGTGGTCGGAGACCCAGTACTTC
CDR3: CSVEWSETQYF
V: TRBV29-1
J: TRBJ2-5
D: .
size: once

DNA: TGTGCCAGCAGTTACTCGTTGGTAATCCACGAGCAGTACTTC
CDR3: CASSYSLVIHEQYF
V: TRBV6-2/TRBV6-3
J: TRBJ2-7
D: .
size: .

DNA: TGCGCCAGCAGTTTTGGCACCAGCGGGGATGAGCAGTTCTTC
CDR3: CASSFGTSGDEQFF
V: TRBV5-1
J: TRBJ2-1
D: TRBD2
size: .

DNA: TGTGCCAGCACCCAACTCGGCGCTGTGACAGAGACCCAGTACTTC
CDR3: CASTQLGAVTETQYF
V: TRBV7-2
J: TRBJ2-5
D: .
size: few

DNA: TGCGCCAGCAGCCGAGGGAGGGCCCACTCTGGAAACACCATATATTTT
CDR3: CASSRGRAHSGNTIYF
V: TRBV4-1
J: TRBJ1-3
D: .
size: .

DNA: TGTGCCAGCAGCGTTAGCGGGGGGGCAACAGATACGCAGTATTTT
CDR3: CASSVSGGATDTQYF
V: TRBV9
J: TRBJ2-3
D: TRBD2
size: .

DNA: TGTGCCAGCAGTGTATGGGGTAACACCGGGGAGCTGTTTTTT
CDR3: CASSVWGNTGELFF
V: TRBV2
J: TRBJ2-2
D: .
size: .